Presented here are 29 T cell receptor beta chains from one specimen sequenced in a study of T cells in Graves' hyperthyroidism and ophthalmopathy. The TCR beta CDR3 regions underwent amplification using RNA transcripts as the source. First-round RT-PCR with HTBI primers amplified the TCR CDR3 region. TCRdb ran MiXCR on the multiplex PCR reads and lists one entry per CDR3 protein. The sample shows about 400,000 distinct CDR3 sequences, more than 13% of them seen only once. Material for sequencing was blood. These receptors were taken from a man in his forties or fifties with Graves' ophthalmopathy.

V gene TRBV6-1 combines with J gene TRBJ1-5, with TRBD1 matching 11 bases. The junction had 3 bases not matched to a gene; V was cut back by 5 bases and J by 6 bases. The CDR3 covers 14 residues. Germline lookup yields CDR1 MNHNS and CDR2 SASEGT. The CDR3 DNA sequence: TGTGCCAGCAGTCCGGACAGGGGGCGTCAGCCCCAGCATTTT. As protein: CASSPDRGRQPQHF.

This clonotype came up many times. This chain connects TRBV30 to TRBJ2-2, with 8 positions matching TRBD1. The V gene's germline CDR1 is GTSNPN and CDR2 SVGIG (reference sequence). The CDR3 totals 13 residues. V shed 4 bases, J shed 4 bases, and the junction held 2 bases outside the gene matches. CDR3 bases: TGTGCCTGGACAGGGGGCACCACCGGGGAGCTGTTTTTT. Encoded protein: CAWTGGTTGELFF.

The rearrangement links TRBV5-6 to TRBJ2-3, with a tentative D call TRBD2 (7 bases). This CDR3 contains 16 residues. From germline, CDR1 is SGHDT and CDR2 YYEEEE. V shed 4 bases and J shed 5 bases, with 20 bases lying between them. CDR3 residues: CASSGPGEGLVDTQYF. The CDR3 nucleotides read TGTGCCAGCAGCGGACCAGGGGAGGGGCTGGTAGATACGCAGTATTTT.

This clonotype occurred many times. This chain links TRBV30 with TRBJ1-1, with D possibly being TRBD1 (6 bases). V was trimmed by 4 bases and J by 1 base, leaving 10 bases between them. CDR3 size: 13 residues. Germline V gives CDR1 GTSNPN, CDR2 SVGIG (reference sequence). CDR3 sequence (DNA): TGTGCCTGGAATAGACAGGAGAACACTGAAGCTTTCTTT. As protein: CAWNRQENTEAFF.

This clonotype was counted at least ten times. This chain uses TRBV12-3 or TRBV12-4 with TRBJ2-5, with TRBD1 identical over 9 bases. After removal of 7 bases from V and 1 base from J, the junction contained 16 bases not matched to a gene. The CDR3 spans 18 residues. The CDR3 coding sequence is TGTGCCAGCAAACTAAGGGTTCTGGACAGGGGTCTCCAAGAGACCCAGTACTTC. It yields the protein CASKLRVLDRGLQETQYF.

This clonotype has ten or more counts. The gene calls are TRBV14 and TRBJ2-3; D possibly corresponds to TRBD2 (5 bases). The V end was cut by 3 bases, the J end by 5 bases, with 15 bases between. This CDR3 comprises 15 residues. Germline CDR1 SGHDN, CDR2 FVKESK. The CDR3 coding sequence is TGTGCCAGCAGCCAGATCCCGTACGAGGGAGATACGCAGTATTTT. Translating it yields CASSQIPYEGDTQYF.

This clonotype was picked up a small number of times. The rearrangement links TRBV9 to TRBJ2-7, with a tentative D call TRBD2 (6 bases). This CDR3 contains 15 residues. V lost 4 bases to trimming and J lost 3 bases, with 17 bases between them. The germline V gene has CDR1 SGDLS and CDR2 YYNGEE. The CDR3 reads CASSPPGRDYYEQYF. DNA of the CDR3: TGTGCCAGCAGCCCCCCCGGGAGAGACTACTACGAGCAGTACTTC.

The V and J genes are TRBV15 and TRBJ2-2; D unclear. V was clipped by 0 bases and J by 7 bases, with 12 bases between them. Germline V CDR1 and CDR2: LNHNV, YYDKDF (reference sequence). The CDR3 contains 15 residues. CDR3 amino acids: CATSRDLGLIGELFF. DNA of the CDR3: TGTGCCACCAGCAGAGATTTAGGCCTCATCGGGGAGCTGTTTTTT. Supplemented by reference TRBV15 and TRBJ2-2, the full variable domain reads DAMVIQNPRYQVTQFGKPVTLSCSQTLNHNVMYWYQQKSSQAPKLLFHYYDKDFNNEADTPDNFQSRRPNTSFCFLDIRSPGLGDTAMYLCATSRDLGLIGELFFGEGSRLTVL.

The chain has TRBV28 and TRBJ1-5, with a weak D call TRBD1 (6 bases). Looked up from germline, CDR1 is MDHEN and CDR2 is SYDVKM. Between the trimmed V and J ends, which lost 3 bases and 4 bases, there was a span of 10 bases. The CDR3 is made up of 14 amino acids. The CDR3 sequence is CASSFGQQNQPQHF. The CDR3 DNA reads as TGTGCCAGCAGTTTCGGACAGCAAAATCAGCCCCAGCATTTT.

This clonotype was recorded a few times. The V gene is TRBV9, the J gene TRBJ2-1; D unresolved. Between the trimmed V and J ends, which lost 0 bases and 0 bases, there was a span of 10 bases. Germline values: CDR1 SGDLS, CDR2 YYNGEE. This CDR3 comprises 16 residues. CDR3 sequence reads: CASSVEGPSSYNEQFF. The CDR3 nucleotides are TGTGCCAGCAGCGTAGAGGGCCCCAGCTCCTACAATGAGCAGTTCTTC.

This clonotype was picked up many times. V and J are TRBV20-1 and TRBJ2-1; D is uncertain. Germline V lookup: CDR1 DFQATT, CDR2 SNEGSKA (reference sequence). CDR3 size: 15 residues. V lost 0 bases to trimming and J lost 4 bases, with 13 bases between them. The CDR3 nucleotides read TGCAGTGCTAGAGATTACCGCTTTAAGTACAATGAGCAGTTCTTC. Translated, it gives CSARDYRFKYNEQFF.

This clonotype was observed many times. The rearrangement links TRBV7-9 to TRBJ2-7; D remains ambiguous. The length of the CDR3 is 12 residues. The V end lost 4 bases, the J end lost 2 bases, and 6 bases lay between the germline ends. Germline CDR1 is SEHNR and CDR2 is FQNEAQ (reference sequence). The CDR3 loop is CASSSVTYEQYF. CDR3 bases: TGTGCCAGCAGCTCCGTAACCTACGAGCAGTACTTC. The whole variable domain, remainder taken from reference TRBV7-9 and TRBJ2-7, is DTGVSQNPRHKITKRGQNVTFRCDPISEHNRLYWYRQTLGQGPEFLTYFQNEAQLEKSRLLSDRFSAERPKGSFSTLEIQRTEQGDSAMYLCASSSVTYEQYFGPGTRLTVT.

The sample holds a few counts of this clonotype. This sequence joins TRBV12-5 and TRBJ2-1; 10 nucleotides line up with TRBD2. V was clipped by 6 bases and J by 5 bases; unmatched bases: 7. CDR1 and CDR2 from the germline V gene are LGHNT and FRNRAP. This CDR3 region has 15 residues. The CDR3 sequence is CASGKSSGSNNEQFF. As DNA, the CDR3 is TGTGCTAGTGGCAAATCTAGCGGGAGCAACAATGAGCAGTTCTTC.

The gene calls are TRBV10-3 and TRBJ1-2; perhaps TRBD1 as D (5 bases). Looked up from germline, CDR1 is ENHRY and CDR2 is SYGVKD. This CDR3 has 13 residues. With 3 bases removed from V and 4 bases from J, the gap between germline ends came to 9 bases. CDR3 loop: CAISDGGVYGYTF. CDR3 DNA sequence: TGTGCCATCAGTGACGGGGGGGTCTATGGCTACACCTTC.

On this clonotype itself: This clone may be a read error of a much larger clone one base away. The gene calls are TRBV6-1 and TRBJ1-1; D is perhaps TRBD1 (5 bases). V was cut by 2 bases and J by 4 bases, with 11 bases left in between. The CDR3 extends over 14 amino acids. Germline V gene lookup returns CDR1 MNHNS and CDR2 SASEGT. The CDR3 DNA is TGTGCCAGCAGTGAATCCCAGGGAGCCACTGAAGCTTTCTTT. Protein sequence: CASSESQGATEAFF.

Many counts were recorded for this clonotype. The chain carries TRBV20-1 and TRBJ2-7; the match to TRBD2 covers 8 bases. The CDR3 consists of 14 residues. The V segment lost 6 bases and the J segment 0 bases; nucleotides outside the gene matches: 7. Germline CDR1 reads DFQATT; CDR2 reads SNEGSKA (reference sequence). The CDR3 DNA reads TGCAGTGCATCGGGGGGGGTGAGCTCCTACGAGCAGTACTTC. Its protein product is CSASGGVSSYEQYF.

This clonotype was counted ten times or more. The V call is TRBV20-1, the J call TRBJ1-3; D perhaps matches TRBD1 (5 bases). Germline values: CDR1 DFQATT, CDR2 SNEGSKA (reference sequence). This CDR3 is 15 amino acids long. Between the trimmed V and J ends, which lost 2 bases and 4 bases, there was a span of 15 bases. The CDR3 reads CSARSRQKLGNTIYF. In DNA form, the CDR3 reads TGCAGTGCTAGATCGAGACAGAAACTAGGAAACACCATATATTTT.

This clonotype was detected many times. The chain uses TRBV12-3 or TRBV12-4 and TRBJ2-5; 8 bases are a match to TRBD1. The CDR3 loop spans 15 amino acids. V dropped 5 bases and J dropped 5; count of bases not matched to a gene: 10. The CDR3 DNA sequence: TGTGCCAGCAGTCGCTCCCTTCAGGGGGCTGAGACCCAGTACTTC. Translation: CASSRSLQGAETQYF.

This clonotype was recorded only once. The rearrangement uses TRBV20-1 and TRBJ1-5; 9 nucleotides align to TRBD1. The trim removed 5 bases at V and 0 bases at J, leaving 5 bases unmatched. The germline gives CDR1 DFQATT, CDR2 SNEGSKA (reference sequence). The CDR3 is made up of 15 amino acids. CDR3 loop: CSAHTGGFSNQPQHF. As DNA, the CDR3 is TGCAGTGCTCATACAGGGGGCTTTAGCAATCAGCCCCAGCATTTT.

This clonotype was observed at least ten times. CDR3 residues: CASSQWSAQETQYF. DNA for the CDR3: TGTGCCAGCAGCCAGTGGTCTGCTCAAGAGACCCAGTACTTC. This chain joins TRBV11-2 and TRBJ2-5; no reliable D call. This CDR3 has 14 residues. V lost 5 bases, J lost 2 bases, and 12 bases lay in between. From germline, CDR1 is SGHAT and CDR2 FQNNGV.

This clonotype has at least ten counts. The chain employs TRBV5-1 and TRBJ1-5; TRBD1 matches at 8 bases. Trimming removed 9 bases from V and 6 bases from J; junction bases left unmatched: 5. The germline V gene encodes CDR1 SGHRS and CDR2 YFSETQ. This CDR3 contains 12 residues. The CDR3 DNA reads TGCGCCATCGGACAGGGTGGTCAGCCCCAGCATTTT. Encoded protein: CAIGQGGQPQHF.

This clonotype was counted ten times or more. J is TRBJ2-7 and V is TRBV2, with TRBD2 matching 10 bases. The CDR3 has 18 amino acids. CDR1 is SNHLY and CDR2 is FYNNEI in the germline V gene. Trimming removed 6 bases from V and 6 bases from J; junction bases left unmatched: 20. CDR3 sequence: CASSTGTGAGGLGGEQYF. The CDR3 region has the DNA TGTGCCAGCAGCACCGGGACGGGAGCGGGAGGGCTGGGGGGCGAGCAGTACTTC.

The chain uses TRBV12-3 or TRBV12-4 and TRBJ2-1, with 8 bases that match TRBD2. Trimming at V came to 5 bases and at J to 9 bases, leaving 9 bases not matched to a gene. This CDR3 contains 14 residues. The CDR3: CASSLSGGAVEQFF. For the CDR3, the DNA is TGTGCCAGCAGTCTCTCCGGGGGGGCGGTTGAGCAGTTCTTC.

The table lists this clonotype with many counts. V usage is TRBV11-2 and J usage is TRBJ2-7; D tentatively reads TRBD1 or TRBD2 (5 bases each). V shed 5 bases and J shed 7 bases, with 18 bases lying between them. This CDR3 comprises 14 residues. Germline V gives CDR1 SGHAT, CDR2 FQNNGV. CDR3 in amino acids: CASSVRDPEDEQYF. For the CDR3, the DNA is TGTGCCAGCAGCGTCCGGGACCCCGAGGATGAGCAGTACTTC.

The chain uses TRBV4-1 and TRBJ2-5, with 14 nucleotides matching TRBD2. Germline CDR1 is MGHRA and CDR2 is YSYEKL. The ends lost 1 base at V and 2 bases at J; junction bases unmatched: 9. This CDR3 has 19 residues. As DNA, the CDR3 is TGCGCCAGCAGCCAAGGAAGACTAGCGGGAGGGGTGATTCAAGAGACCCAGTACTTC. Amino acid sequence: CASSQGRLAGGVIQETQYF.

The chain carries TRBV5-5 and TRBJ2-7; TRBD2 might be the D (6 bases). The germline V gene has CDR1 SGHKS and CDR2 YYEKEE (reference sequence). The CDR3 consists of 15 residues. The ends were cut back, 1 base at V and 4 bases at J, with 15 bases in the middle. The DNA of the CDR3 is TGTGCCAGCAGCTTGACCTGGGAGGTGGGGTACGAGCAGTACTTC. Translated, it gives CASSLTWEVGYEQYF.

In this sample, this clonotype turned up many times. The V and J genes are TRBV20-1 and TRBJ2-7; D call uncertain. This CDR3 contains 12 residues. Germline V gene sequence: CDR1 DFQATT, CDR2 SNEGSKA (reference sequence). V lost 3 bases and J lost 1, with 7 bases in between. CDR3 coding DNA: TGCAGTGCTAGCGCAGTGTCCTACGAGCAGTACTTC. As protein: CSASAVSYEQYF.

The table lists this clonotype with a count of one. The chain is built from TRBV3-1 and TRBJ2-5, with a weak D call TRBD1 (6 bases). Per germline, CDR1 LGHDT and CDR2 YNNKEL (reference sequence). V lost 0 bases, J lost 0 bases, and 17 bases lay in between. The CDR3 consists of 18 residues. The CDR3 here is CASSQDDGDRPYQETQYF. Written as DNA, the CDR3 is TGTGCCAGCAGCCAAGACGATGGCGACAGGCCGTACCAAGAGACCCAGTACTTC.

This clonotype has at least ten counts. V is TRBV7-2 and J is TRBJ1-2; D is unclear. Per the germline V gene, CDR1 is SGHTA and CDR2 is FQGNSA. There are 13 residues in the CDR3. Trimming took off 5 bases at V and 4 bases at J, with 11 bases between the two ends. CDR3 sequence (DNA): TGTGCCAGCAGCCTCACAGTGCCCTATGGCTACACCTTC. It codes for CASSLTVPYGYTF. Full variable domain (outside the CDR3, taken from reference TRBV7-2 and TRBJ1-2): GAGVSQSPSNKVTEKGKDVELRCDPISGHTALYWYRQSLGQGLEFLIYFQGNSAPDKSGLPSDRFSAERTGGSVSTLTIQRTQQEDSAVYLCASSLTVPYGYTFGSGTRLTVV.